The rows below give T cell receptor beta chains drawn from one sample of a study of cytotoxic CD8 clonotypes in ibrutinib-treated CLL. The repertoire was sequenced with immunoSEQ multiplex PCR; TCRdb's copy has only in-frame clones and lacks some. The sample carries about 200,000 clones, around 70% recorded once. Source: PBMCs, taken after 12 months of ibrutinib treatment. The receptor source for this set is a human donor with chronic lymphocytic leukemia. CDR3s include the opening cysteine and the closing phenylalanine or tryptophan. The D gene is left open where the match is weak. Not all rows give a size; the values are once, few, many and, for expanded clones, a class.

d_call	clone_size	v_call	j_call	cdr3_nt	cdr3_aa
.	few	TRBV19	TRBJ1-5	TGTGCCAGTAAAGAAGATTCGGGACAACTTAGCAATCAGCCCCAGCATTTT	CASKEDSGQLSNQPQHF
TRBD1	.	TRBV27	TRBJ1-5	TGTGCCAGCACCCCGACAGGGGAATTTGGCAATCAGCCCCAGCATTTT	CASTPTGEFGNQPQHF
TRBD1	once	TRBV7-3	TRBJ2-2	TGTGCCAGCAGCCCCCGGACAGGGAACGCCGGGGAGCTGTTTTTT	CASSPRTGNAGELFF
.	.	TRBV6-1	TRBJ2-7	TGTGCCAGCAGTGAAGGGGTTTACAGCTCCTACGAGCAGTACTTC	CASSEGVYSSYEQYF
.	.	TRBV9	TRBJ1-2	TGTGCCAGCAGCGTAAGCCCCAGTTACTATGGCTACACCTTC	CASSVSPSYYGYTF
TRBD1	.	TRBV30	TRBJ1-1	TGTGCCTGGAGACGGCAGGGGGCCGCTGAAGCTTTCTTT	CAWRRQGAAEAFF
.	.	TRBV2	TRBJ1-5	TGTGCCAGCAGTGAAGAGGGGGGGCCTCAGCCCCAGCATTTT	CASSEEGGPQPQHF
.	.	TRBV5-4	TRBJ2-3	TGTGCCAGCAGCTTGGCTATGGGGGGCACAGATACGCAGTATTTT	CASSLAMGGTDTQYF
.	.	TRBV2	TRBJ2-5	TGTGCCAGCAGCCCGGCTGAGAGGGCCCAAGAGACCCAGTACTTC	CASSPAERAQETQYF
TRBD2	.	TRBV27	TRBJ2-3	TGTGCCAGCAGTTTGGGACTAGCCCTAGATACGCAGTATTTT	CASSLGLALDTQYF
.	few	TRBV5-1	TRBJ2-1	TGCGCCAGCAGCGCAACTAGAATCTATGAGCAGTTCTTC	CASSATRIYEQFF
.	.	TRBV15	TRBJ2-5	TGTGCCACCAGCAGACTAATCCCGGGACCTCGGGAGACCCAGTACTTC	CATSRLIPGPRETQYF
.	.	TRBV6-4	TRBJ2-2	TGTGCCAGCAGTGACCCGCCAGCGAGTATAACGAACACCGGGGAGCTGTTTTTT	CASSDPPASITNTGELFF
.	.	TRBV5-1	TRBJ2-3	TGCGCCAGCAGCGTAGCTAGTGAGGTAGATACGCAGTATTTT	CASSVASEVDTQYF
.	.	TRBV9	TRBJ1-2	TGTGCCAGCAGCGTAGCTACGGGTGCAGTCCCCTATGGCTACACCTTC	CASSVATGAVPYGYTF
.	.	TRBV29-1	TRBJ2-2	TGCAGCGGCCAACTACCCCGAGGGGAGCTGTTTTTT	CSGQLPRGELFF
TRBD1	.	TRBV25-1	TRBJ2-7	TGTGCCAGCCGAAAGGGGAGGGCGGGACAGGGTTTAACCTACGAGCAGTACTTC	CASRKGRAGQGLTYEQYF
TRBD1	.	TRBV30	TRBJ1-5	TGTGCCTGGAGCGAGGGACAGGGGGCATTTCAGCCCCAGCATTTT	CAWSEGQGAFQPQHF